The T cell receptor (beta chain) described here comes from a study of immune reconstitution after stem cell transplant in scleroderma. The table lists this clonotype with a few counts. TCRdb processed the RT-PCR reads anew with MiXCR; each CDR3 protein has one entry. The data show 2,000 or so distinct CDR3 sequences, about a sixth seen once. The receptor was isolated from a female donor with systemic sclerosis. The sample was gathered before or after autologous hematopoietic stem cell transplantation (not recorded which).

The CDR3 DNA reads as TGTGCCAGCGTTACTGGGGGGGCCGGCACCGGGGAGCTGTTTTTT. This sequence encodes CASVTGGAGTGELFF. This rearrangement joins TRBV12-3 or TRBV12-4 to TRBJ2-2; possible D gene TRBD2, 7 bases. This CDR3 comprises 15 residues. With 8 bases removed from V and 4 bases from J, the gap between germline ends came to 17 bases.